Listed below are T cell receptor beta chains from one sample, sequenced in a study of CD8+ T cells in alopecia areata. The repertoire was sequenced with immunoSEQ multiplex PCR; TCRdb's copy has only in-frame clones and lacks some. Among approximately 210,000 clones listed, 64% were seen once. The material sequenced was CD4+ T cells sorted from blood, taken around week 50, from a patient treated with tofacitinib. The receptors were gathered from a human donor with alopecia areata. The CDR3 runs from the conserved cysteine through the conserved F or W. The order of the fields is clone size, V gene, D gene, J gene, CDR3 DNA, CDR3 protein. A D gene is named only where the DNA matches it firmly. Clone size is stated in some rows and not others, as once, few, many or a class when expanded.

size: few
V: TRBV18
D: .
J: TRBJ2-3
DNA: TGTGCCAGCTCACCCTTTGAGCGGAAGGGCACAGATACGCAGTATTTT
CDR3: CASSPFERKGTDTQYF

size: .
V: TRBV29-1
D: .
J: TRBJ1-2
DNA: TGCAGCGTTGACTCGGGGCTTTATGGCTACACCTTC
CDR3: CSVDSGLYGYTF

size: .
V: TRBV11-2
D: TRBD1
J: TRBJ1-5
DNA: TGTGCCAGCAGCCCATCGGGACAGGGAAGTCAGCCCCAGCATTTT
CDR3: CASSPSGQGSQPQHF

size: .
V: TRBV2
D: .
J: TRBJ1-2
DNA: TGTGCCAGCAGAGGGGACAATGGCTACACCTTC
CDR3: CASRGDNGYTF

size: few
V: TRBV4-3
D: .
J: TRBJ1-1
DNA: TGCGCCAGCAGCCAAGATTGGGGGCTGAACACTGAAGCTTTCTTT
CDR3: CASSQDWGLNTEAFF

size: few
V: TRBV27
D: .
J: TRBJ1-1
DNA: TGTGCCAGCAGTTTCCGCGGGAACACTGAAGCTTTCTTT
CDR3: CASSFRGNTEAFF

size: .
V: TRBV29-1
D: TRBD2
J: TRBJ2-1
DNA: TGCAGCGCCACCCGTACCCCAGCGGGGGCCTACAATGAGCAGTTCTTC
CDR3: CSATRTPAGAYNEQFF

size: .
V: TRBV5-4
D: .
J: TRBJ2-1
DNA: TGTGCCAGCAGCTTGGAGGGGAGCTCCTACAATGAGCAGTTCTTC
CDR3: CASSLEGSSYNEQFF

size: .
V: TRBV19
D: TRBD1
J: TRBJ2-7
DNA: TGTGCCAGTAGTACCCGGACAGGGTACAGCTACGAGCAGTACTTC
CDR3: CASSTRTGYSYEQYF

size: .
V: TRBV7-2
D: TRBD2
J: TRBJ2-1
DNA: TGTGCCAGCAGCCCGGGACTAGCGGGGGAGGAGCAGTTCTTC
CDR3: CASSPGLAGEEQFF

size: few
V: TRBV29-1
D: .
J: TRBJ2-7
DNA: TGCAGCGCCGGTAAAACAGGGTTAAGCGAGCAGTACTTC
CDR3: CSAGKTGLSEQYF

size: .
V: TRBV10-3
D: .
J: TRBJ2-1
DNA: TGTGCCATCAGTGAGTCGAGAGGGGGGAACAATGAGCAGTTCTTC
CDR3: CAISESRGGNNEQFF

size: few
V: TRBV7-9
D: .
J: TRBJ2-7
DNA: TGTGCCAGCAGCCCTGAGGGACATCATCGGTACGAGCAGTACTTC
CDR3: CASSPEGHHRYEQYF

size: .
V: TRBV6-4
D: .
J: TRBJ2-7
DNA: TGTGCCAGCCCGGAGGGCGAGCAGTACTTC
CDR3: CASPEGEQYF

size: .
V: TRBV29-1
D: .
J: TRBJ1-4
DNA: TGCAGCGTTGATGGGCAGGGGATGGGGAAACTGTTTTTT
CDR3: CSVDGQGMGKLFF